The TCR beta chain under discussion was sequenced for a study of cytomegalovirus exposure and HLA in healthy donors. The PCR employed 60 Vbeta primers together with 13 Jbeta primers. Generated by immunoSEQ multiplex PCR, the TCRdb table keeps only in-frame clones and is missing some. Of around 110,000 clones in the sample, over 65% were seen once. The CDR3 is 15 residues long. CDR1 and CDR2 from the germline V gene are MNHNS and SASEGT. The V gene end was trimmed by 4 bases and the J gene end by 5 bases; junction bases not matched to a gene: 5. The rearrangement joins TRBV6-1 to TRBJ1-6; 7 bases map to TRBD1. This sequence originates from a middle-aged woman in good health and CMV-seropositive. The source material was PBMCs. CDR3 residues: CASSVQGENNSPLHF. CDR3 sequence (DNA): TGTGCCAGCAGTGTGCAGGGGGAAAATAATTCACCCCTCCACTTT.